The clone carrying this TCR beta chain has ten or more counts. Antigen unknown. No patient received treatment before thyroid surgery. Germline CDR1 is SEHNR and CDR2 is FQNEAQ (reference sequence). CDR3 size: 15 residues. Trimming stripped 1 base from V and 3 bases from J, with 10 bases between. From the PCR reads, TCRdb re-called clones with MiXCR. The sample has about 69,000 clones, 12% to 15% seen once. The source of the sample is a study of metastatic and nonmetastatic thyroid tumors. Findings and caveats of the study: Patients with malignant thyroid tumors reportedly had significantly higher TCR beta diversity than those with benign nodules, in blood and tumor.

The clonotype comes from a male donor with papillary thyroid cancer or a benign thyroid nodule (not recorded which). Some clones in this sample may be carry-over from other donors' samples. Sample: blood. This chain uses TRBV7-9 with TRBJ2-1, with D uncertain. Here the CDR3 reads CASSLGLADYNEQFF. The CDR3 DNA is TGTGCCAGCAGCTTAGGACTTGCCGACTACAATGAGCAGTTCTTC.